Given below is one TCR beta chain in context. Its antigen remains unidentified. V lost 6 bases to trimming and J lost 5 bases, with 16 bases between them. Germline CDR1 SGHTA, CDR2 FQGNSA. This CDR3 comprises 14 residues. The study reverse transcribed the entire isolated RNA, so it sequenced expressed TCRB transcripts. Using immunoSEQ multiplex PCR, the repertoire was profiled, and TCRdb retains in-frame clones only, with some absent. Of some 160,000 clones listed, 6.5% to 10% are singletons. This specimen comes from a study of beta chain features in type 1 diabetes. By way of CD45RO/CCR7/CD25/CD127/CD95/CD27, the CD4+ regulatory, stem cell-like memory, central memory and naive cells were sorted. Study-level results: Within the patient group, naive, central memory and Treg TCRB repertoires appeared more similar to each other than within healthy donors. No resolution was reached here on whether HLA type influences TCRB rearrangement. Among patients with Type 1 diabetes, TCRB CDR3s were moderately but significantly shorter in every one of the four CD4+ subsets.

The chain is built from TRBV7-2 and TRBJ2-5; TRBD1 might be the D (7 bases). Source material: central memory CD4+ T cells from blood. The receptor was derived from a woman aged 18-30 years with type 1 diabetes. The CDR3 spells CASRDNRGGETQYF. CDR3 sequence (DNA): TGTGCCAGCAGGGACAACAGGGGAGGTGAGACCCAGTACTTC. The full variable domain, rest sourced from reference TRBV7-2 and TRBJ2-5, is GAGVSQSPSNKVTEKGKDVELRCDPISGHTALYWYRQSLGQGLEFLIYFQGNSAPDKSGLPSDRFSAERTGGSVSTLTIQRTQQEDSAVYLCASRDNRGGETQYFGPGTRLLVL.